Listed below are T cell receptor beta chains from one sample, sequenced in a study of human T cells and chemical hapten exposure. A single record per CDR3 protein comes from TCRdb applying MiXCR to the 5' RACE reads. Of tens of thousands of distinct CDR3 sequences in the sample, 6.5% to 8.5% were seen once. These receptors were obtained from a male donor in good health. CDR3s include the opening cysteine and the closing phenylalanine or tryptophan. Each record gives: J gene, clone size, D gene, V gene, CDR3 DNA, CDR3 protein. D genes are given only for firm matches. The listing skips clone size in some rows; elsewhere it reads once, few, many or a size class.

J gene: TRBJ2-7; clone size: many; D gene: .; V gene: TRBV4-3; CDR3 DNA: TGCGCCAGCAGCCAAGATCACCTCAGATCGGGGGAGCAGTACTTC; CDR3 protein: CASSQDHLRSGEQYF
J gene: TRBJ2-1; clone size: few; D gene: TRBD2; V gene: TRBV7-2; CDR3 DNA: TGTGCCAGCAGCTTAGCCCTCGGGGGGGGCGTAAATGAGCAGTTCTTC; CDR3 protein: CASSLALGGGVNEQFF
J gene: TRBJ2-1; clone size: many; D gene: TRBD2; V gene: TRBV27; CDR3 DNA: TGTGCCAGCAGTCCAGGGACTAGCGGGGGGGCATTACCCTACAATGAGCAGTTCTTC; CDR3 protein: CASSPGTSGGALPYNEQFF
J gene: TRBJ2-7; clone size: many; D gene: .; V gene: TRBV7-9; CDR3 DNA: TGTGCCAGCAGCTTAGGGGGGAGGAACGAGCAGTACTTC; CDR3 protein: CASSLGGRNEQYF
J gene: TRBJ2-7; clone size: many; D gene: TRBD2; V gene: TRBV12-3/TRBV12-4; CDR3 DNA: TGTGCCAGCAGCCGAGGACAGGGACTAGCGGACAGCTCCTACGAGCAGTACTTC; CDR3 protein: CASSRGQGLADSSYEQYF
J gene: TRBJ1-2; clone size: few; D gene: .; V gene: TRBV27; CDR3 DNA: TGTGCCAGCAGTTTATCAGGAGCCTATGGCTACACCTTC; CDR3 protein: CASSLSGAYGYTF
J gene: TRBJ2-6; clone size: many; D gene: TRBD1; V gene: TRBV20-1; CDR3 DNA: TGCAGTGCTAGGGGACAGGGAAGAAGTGGGGCCAACGTCCTGACTTTC; CDR3 protein: CSARGQGRSGANVLTF
J gene: TRBJ2-1; clone size: few; D gene: TRBD1; V gene: TRBV20-1; CDR3 DNA: TGCAGTGCTAGAGATCCCGACAGGGGGCGACACAATGAGCAGTTCTTC; CDR3 protein: CSARDPDRGRHNEQFF
J gene: TRBJ1-5; clone size: few; D gene: .; V gene: TRBV4-3; CDR3 DNA: TGCGCCAGCAGCCAAGAGGGCAGGGGAAATCAGCCCCAGCATTTT; CDR3 protein: CASSQEGRGNQPQHF
J gene: TRBJ1-5; clone size: many; D gene: TRBD1; V gene: TRBV20-1; CDR3 DNA: TGCAGTGCACCAAGACAGGGGGCGGATCAGCCCCAGCATTTT; CDR3 protein: CSAPRQGADQPQHF
J gene: TRBJ2-5; clone size: many; D gene: .; V gene: TRBV15; CDR3 DNA: TGTGCCACCAGTTTCCGGTACCAAGAGACCCAGTACTTC; CDR3 protein: CATSFRYQETQYF
J gene: TRBJ1-2; clone size: many; D gene: .; V gene: TRBV20-1; CDR3 DNA: TGCAGTGCTAGAGATTTGGGGGCATCCTCTGGCTACACCTTC; CDR3 protein: CSARDLGASSGYTF
J gene: TRBJ1-2; clone size: .; D gene: .; V gene: TRBV14; CDR3 DNA: TGTGCCAGCAGCCAGGGCCTAGACTATGGCTACACCTTC; CDR3 protein: CASSQGLDYGYTF
J gene: TRBJ1-4; clone size: .; D gene: .; V gene: TRBV5-1; CDR3 DNA: TGCGCCAGCAGCCTGACCGGGGCCCAGGGCGAAAAACTGTTTTTT; CDR3 protein: CASSLTGAQGEKLFF
J gene: TRBJ2-5; clone size: many; D gene: TRBD2; V gene: TRBV12-3/TRBV12-4; CDR3 DNA: TGTGCCAGCAGTCCGACTAGCGGAGGCCAAGAGACCCAGTACTTC; CDR3 protein: CASSPTSGGQETQYF
J gene: TRBJ2-2; clone size: many; D gene: TRBD2; V gene: TRBV10-3; CDR3 DNA: TGTGCCATCAGTGAGAGGCTAGCGGGAGCAACCGGGGAGCTGTTTTTT; CDR3 protein: CAISERLAGATGELFF